These 6 T cell receptor beta chains share one sample of origin, sequenced in a study of cytotoxic CD8 clonotypes in ibrutinib-treated CLL. Sequenced by immunoSEQ multiplex PCR; TCRdb stores in-frame clones only, minus some. The profile covers 30,000 to 40,000 clones, with 55% to 75% appearing a single time and over 9.5% taken by the ten largest. Sequenced material: PBMCs, taken at disease progression, from a patient treated with ibrutinib. The receptors originated from a human donor with chronic lymphocytic leukemia.

The J gene is TRBJ2-1, the V gene TRBV30, with a weak D call TRBD2 (5 bases). From germline, CDR1 is GTSNPN and CDR2 SVGIG (reference sequence). Trimming cost V 2 bases and J 5 bases, with 16 bases left between them. The CDR3 length is 15 residues. The DNA for the CDR3 is TGTGCCTGGAGTCCCGACTGGACTGGGAACAATGAGCAGTTCTTC. Translated, it gives CAWSPDWTGNNEQFF.

This clone was observed a handful of times. The chain combines TRBV7-9 with TRBJ2-7, with D perhaps matching TRBD2 (6 bases). Germline V CDR1 and CDR2: SEHNR, FQNEAQ (reference sequence). The CDR3 is 14 residues long. V was clipped by 5 bases and J by 5 bases, with 16 bases between them. The chain's CDR3 is CASSPGLTDHEQYF. DNA of the CDR3: TGTGCCAGCAGCCCGGGACTGACGGACCACGAGCAGTACTTC. Complete variable domain (other parts from reference TRBV7-9 and TRBJ2-7): DTGVSQNPRHKITKRGQNVTFRCDPISEHNRLYWYRQTLGQGPEFLTYFQNEAQLEKSRLLSDRFSAERPKGSFSTLEIQRTEQGDSAMYLCASSPGLTDHEQYFGPGTRLTVT.

This chain uses TRBV28 with TRBJ2-1; D uncertain. CDR3 length: 16 residues. Germline V gene sequence: CDR1 MDHEN, CDR2 SYDVKM. V was pared by 3 bases and J by 0 bases, with 12 bases between. CDR3 in DNA: TGTGCCAGCAGTTTCTGGACCCAATACTCCTACAATGAGCAGTTCTTC. Protein sequence: CASSFWTQYSYNEQFF.

The V and J genes are TRBV9 and TRBJ1-5; no definite D call. Germline CDR1 SGDLS, CDR2 YYNGEE. Trimming left V 0 bases short and J 3 bases short, with 10 bases between. The CDR3 spans 15 residues. The CDR3 protein is CASSVGVNPNQPQHF. CDR3 nucleotide sequence: TGTGCCAGCAGCGTAGGTGTGAATCCCAATCAGCCCCAGCATTTT. Full variable domain (rest looked up from reference TRBV9 and TRBJ1-5): DSGVTQTPKHLITATGQRVTLRCSPRSGDLSVYWYQQSLDQGLQFLIQYYNGEERAKGNILERFSAQQFPDLHSELNLSSLELGDSALYFCASSVGVNPNQPQHFGDGTRLSIL.

The chain employs TRBV7-3 and TRBJ1-1, with 7 bases identical to TRBD1. This CDR3 has 16 residues. From germline, CDR1 is SGHTA and CDR2 FQGTGA. The J segment lost 11 bases and the V segment lost 0 bases, leaving 15 bases of the junction unmatched. CDR3 in DNA: TGTGCCAGCAGCTTAACGTTAATCGGACAGGTCGAGGGGGCTTTCTTT. It translates to CASSLTLIGQVEGAFF.

The V call is TRBV11-1, the J call TRBJ1-4; D remains ambiguous. Trimming stripped 1 base from V and 7 bases from J, with 13 bases between. This CDR3 region has 15 residues. Germline loops: CDR1 SGHAT, CDR2 FQDESV (reference sequence). CDR3 DNA: TGTGCCAGCAGCTTAGATGGGGAGCCGAGTGAAAAACTGTTTTTT. Amino acids: CASSLDGEPSEKLFF.